This T cell receptor (beta chain) was captured by sequencing in a study of T cells in Graves' hyperthyroidism and ophthalmopathy. In the study overall: Blood from the periphery was taken at initial diagnosis, before any treatment. Study findings and constraints: A model of 13 V-J features distinguished ophthalmopathy from stable hyperthyroidism. Most clonotypes expanded in thyroid above 0.001 were likewise present in blood.

This clonotype was detected only a few times. Its specificity is unknown. Each diagnosis drew on symptoms, thyroxine, TRAb, thyroid ultrasound and orbital computed tomography findings. RNA transcripts served as the template for amplifying TCR beta CDR3 regions. First-round RT-PCR of the TCR CDR3 relied on the HTBI primer set. TCRdb redid the calling of the multiplex PCR reads with MiXCR, one entry per CDR3 protein. The data hold about 270,000 distinct CDR3 sequences, with roughly 20% observed a single time. This CDR3 comprises 14 residues. With 5 bases clipped from V and 6 bases from J, the junction kept 6 bases outside the gene matches. The germline gives CDR1 SGHNT, CDR2 YENEEA.

The specimen was blood. The genes are TRBV11-3 and TRBJ2-1; 8 bases map to TRBD1. This receptor was obtained from a man under 40 with Graves' ophthalmopathy. The CDR3 reads CASSARDRFNEQFF. The CDR3, as DNA: TGTGCCAGCAGCGCCCGGGACAGGTTCAATGAGCAGTTCTTC.